The present T cell receptor beta chain was sequenced within a study of spatial heterogeneity in lung cancer. Background on the study: Detected beta-chain sequences consistently exceeded alpha-chain sequences. Every unique TCR and UMI combination, on average, appeared more than ten times in raw reads.

This clonotype was seen repeatedly, ten times or more. In a library made to pick up alpha chains, this beta chain is a stray read with a size that means little. Time point reported: sample taken at primary tumor resection. From tumor, nontumor lung or frozen PBMC, whole RNA was taken unsorted for sequencing. Untreated early-stage non-small cell lung cancer patients, 70 to 85 in total, were the donors. Each molecule of TCR cDNA was tagged with one unique molecular identifier. From the 5' RACE reads, TCRdb called clonotypes with MiXCR, one entry per CDR3 protein. The sample has around 8,000 distinct CDR3 sequences, 6.5% to 9.5% seen once. The germline CDR1 and CDR2 sequences are SGHVS and FQNEAQ. V shed 4 bases and J 2 bases; nucleotides not matched to a gene: 5. This CDR3 comprises 16 residues.

The material sequenced was PBMCs, taken at surgery. The chain carries TRBV7-8 and TRBJ2-7; 13 nucleotides line up with TRBD2. The TCR sequence derives from a male donor with early-stage non-small cell lung cancer. The CDR3 loop is CASSSTGTSGTYEQYF. DNA for the CDR3: TGTGCCAGCAGCTCGACCGGGACTAGCGGGACCTACGAGCAGTACTTC.